This T cell receptor (beta chain) was sequenced during a study of PD-L1 blockade in urothelial cancer. Study as a whole: Blood analysis was done at 3 weeks (second dose) and 6 weeks after treatment began. T cells were recovered from blood samples at a median of roughly 150,000.

Patients were diagnosed with urothelial carcinoma, either locally advanced or metastatic. Sequencing used immunoSEQ multiplex PCR; TCRdb keeps in-frame clones, though not all of them. Among tens of thousands of clones listed, over 75% were seen once. The V and J ends lost 4 bases and 4 bases, in that order; junction bases with no gene match: 14. Germline CDR1 is SQVTM and CDR2 is ANQGSEA. This CDR3 spans 16 amino acids. The sequence was collected from a man between 65 and 85 years old with urothelial cancer. The chain joins TRBV29-1 to TRBJ2-3, with 7 bases fitting TRBD2. Specimen: PBMCs, collected around atezolizumab (anti-PD-L1) treatment. The CDR3 DNA reads TGCAGCGTTGTCGGGCAAGGGAGGGGTAAGCCAGATACGCAGTATTTT. Its translation is CSVVGQGRGKPDTQYF.